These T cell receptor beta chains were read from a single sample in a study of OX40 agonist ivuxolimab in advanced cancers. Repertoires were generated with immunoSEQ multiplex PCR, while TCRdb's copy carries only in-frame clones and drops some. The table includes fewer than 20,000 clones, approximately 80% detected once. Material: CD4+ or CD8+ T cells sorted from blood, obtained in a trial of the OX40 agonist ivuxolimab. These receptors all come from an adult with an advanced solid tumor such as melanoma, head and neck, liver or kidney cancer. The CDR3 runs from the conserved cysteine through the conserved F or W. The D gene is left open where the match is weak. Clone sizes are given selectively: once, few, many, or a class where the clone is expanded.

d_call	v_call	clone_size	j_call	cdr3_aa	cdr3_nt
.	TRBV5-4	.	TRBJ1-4	CASSGDRNEKLFF	TGTGCCAGCAGCGGGGACCGAAATGAAAAACTGTTTTTT
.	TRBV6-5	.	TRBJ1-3	CASISPGNTIYF	TGTGCCAGCATTAGTCCCGGGAACACCATATATTTT
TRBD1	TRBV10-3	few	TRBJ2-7	CAISARTTGQGMGEQYF	TGTGCCATCAGTGCTCGGACGACGGGACAGGGGATGGGCGAGCAGTACTTC
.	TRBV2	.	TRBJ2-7	CASSEAKGTSRPF	TGTGCCAGCAGTGAAGCGAAGGGAACTAGTCGCCCATTC
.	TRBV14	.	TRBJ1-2	CASSLNWADLGYTF	TGTGCCAGCAGCCTAAATTGGGCGGACTTGGGCTACACCTTC
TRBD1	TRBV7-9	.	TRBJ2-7	CASRHGLPGGEQYF	TGTGCCAGCAGACACGGACTCCCAGGGGGCGAGCAGTACTTC
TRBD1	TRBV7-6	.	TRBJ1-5	CASSLGTDQPQHF	TGTGCCAGCAGTCTCGGGACAGACCAGCCCCAGCATTTT
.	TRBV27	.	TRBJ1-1	CASSFAGAAAFF	TGTGCCAGCAGTTTTGCAGGGGCAGCGGCTTTCTTT
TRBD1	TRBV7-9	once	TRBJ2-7	CASSETGVDYEQYF	TGTGCCAGCAGCGAAACAGGGGTGGATTACGAGCAGTACTTC
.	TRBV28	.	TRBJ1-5	CAARKRTVSNQPQHF	TGTGCCGCTCGTAAGAGGACAGTTAGCAATCAGCCCCAGCATTTT
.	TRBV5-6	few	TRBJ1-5	CASTLGQDNQPQHF	TGTGCCAGCACCTTGGGGCAGGACAATCAGCCCCAGCATTTT
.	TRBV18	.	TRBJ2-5	CASSPLRGETQYF	TGTGCCAGCTCACCCCTAAGAGGGGAGACCCAGTACTTC
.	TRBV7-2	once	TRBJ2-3	CASSSRGTDTQYF	TGTGCCAGCAGCTCCAGGGGCACAGATACGCAGTATTTT
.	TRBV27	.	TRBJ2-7	CASREGGNEQYF	TGTGCCAGCAGGGAAGGGGGAAACGAGCAGTACTTC
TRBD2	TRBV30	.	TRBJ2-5	CAWSVNGGAETQYF	TGTGCCTGGAGTGTAAACGGGGGGGCCGAGACCCAGTACTTC
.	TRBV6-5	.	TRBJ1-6	CASRLTISYNSPLHF	TGTGCCAGCAGACTAACAATCTCCTATAATTCACCCCTCCACTTT
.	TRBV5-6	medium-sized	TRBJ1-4	CASSLVGDTATNEKLFF	TGTGCCAGCAGCTTGGTTGGGGATACCGCAACTAATGAAAAACTGTTTTTT
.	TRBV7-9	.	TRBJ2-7	CASSPEEFGSEQYF	TGTGCCAGCAGCCCCGAAGAATTCGGCTCCGAGCAGTACTTC
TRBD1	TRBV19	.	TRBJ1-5	CASSKETGTNQPQHF	TGTGCCAGTAGTAAAGAGACAGGGACCAATCAGCCCCAGCATTTT
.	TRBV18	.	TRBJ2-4	CASSQLKNIQYF	TGTGCCAGCTCACAACTCAAAAACATTCAGTACTTC
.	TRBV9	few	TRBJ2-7	CASSVGARDRNAEQYF	TGTGCCAGCAGCGTAGGGGCCCGGGACCGGAATGCGGAGCAGTACTTC
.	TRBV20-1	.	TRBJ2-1	CSAYRGVEQFF	TGCAGTGCTTATAGGGGGGTTGAGCAGTTCTTC
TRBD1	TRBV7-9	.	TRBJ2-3	CASSSDRVRTDTQYF	TGTGCCAGCAGCTCCGACAGGGTCCGCACAGATACGCAGTATTTT